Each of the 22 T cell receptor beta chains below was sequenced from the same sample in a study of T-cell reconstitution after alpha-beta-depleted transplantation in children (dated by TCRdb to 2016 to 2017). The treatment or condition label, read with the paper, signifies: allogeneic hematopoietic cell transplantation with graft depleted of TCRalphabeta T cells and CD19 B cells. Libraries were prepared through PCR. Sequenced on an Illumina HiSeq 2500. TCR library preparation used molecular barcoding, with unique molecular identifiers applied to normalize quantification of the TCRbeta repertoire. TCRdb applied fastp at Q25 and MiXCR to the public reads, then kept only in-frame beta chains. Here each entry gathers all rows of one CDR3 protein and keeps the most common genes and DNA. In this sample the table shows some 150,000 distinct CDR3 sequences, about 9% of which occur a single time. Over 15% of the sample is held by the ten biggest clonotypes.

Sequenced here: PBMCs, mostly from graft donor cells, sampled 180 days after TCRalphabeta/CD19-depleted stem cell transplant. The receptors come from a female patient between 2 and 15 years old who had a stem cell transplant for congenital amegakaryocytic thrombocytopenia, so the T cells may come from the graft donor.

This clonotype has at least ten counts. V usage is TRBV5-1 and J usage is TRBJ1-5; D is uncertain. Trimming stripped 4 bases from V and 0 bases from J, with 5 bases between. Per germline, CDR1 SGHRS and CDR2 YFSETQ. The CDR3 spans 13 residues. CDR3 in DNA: TGCGCCAGCAGCGTGTATAGCAATCAGCCCCAGCATTTT. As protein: CASSVYSNQPQHF. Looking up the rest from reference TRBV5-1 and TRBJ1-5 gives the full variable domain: KAGVTQTPRYLIKTRGQQVTLSCSPISGHRSVSWYQQTPGQGLQFLFEYFSETQRNKGNFPGRFSGRQFSNSRSEMNVSTLELGDSALYLCASSVYSNQPQHFGDGTRLSIL.

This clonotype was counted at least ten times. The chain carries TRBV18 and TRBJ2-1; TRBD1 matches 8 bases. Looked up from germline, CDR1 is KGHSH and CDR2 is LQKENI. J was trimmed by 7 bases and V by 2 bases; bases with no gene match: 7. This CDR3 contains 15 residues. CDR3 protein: CASSPGTGGRNEQFF. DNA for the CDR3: TGTGCCAGCTCACCAGGTACAGGGGGTAGGAATGAGCAGTTCTTC.

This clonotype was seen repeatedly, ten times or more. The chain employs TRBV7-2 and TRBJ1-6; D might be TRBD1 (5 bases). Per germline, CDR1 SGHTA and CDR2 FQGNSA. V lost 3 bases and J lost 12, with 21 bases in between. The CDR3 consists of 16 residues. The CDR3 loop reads CASSLMGDASLGPLHF. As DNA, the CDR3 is TGTGCCAGCAGCTTGATGGGGGACGCCTCTTTGGGACCCCTCCACTTT.

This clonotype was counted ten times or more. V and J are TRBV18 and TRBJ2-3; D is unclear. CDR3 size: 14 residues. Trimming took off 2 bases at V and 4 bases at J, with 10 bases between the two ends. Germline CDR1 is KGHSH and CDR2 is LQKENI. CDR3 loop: CASSPSSGADTQYF. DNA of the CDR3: TGTGCCAGCTCACCATCTAGTGGGGCAGATACGCAGTATTTT.

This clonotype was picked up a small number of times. The CDR3 region is CASSLRTSGGNYEQYF. CDR3 sequence (DNA): TGTGCCAGCAGCTTAAGGACTAGCGGGGGGAACTACGAGCAGTACTTC. The chain carries TRBV7-6 and TRBJ2-7, with 14 bases that match TRBD2. Germline V gene sequence: CDR1 SGHVS, CDR2 FNYEAQ. The CDR3 contains 16 residues. The ends lost 2 bases at V and 3 bases at J; junction bases unmatched: 3.

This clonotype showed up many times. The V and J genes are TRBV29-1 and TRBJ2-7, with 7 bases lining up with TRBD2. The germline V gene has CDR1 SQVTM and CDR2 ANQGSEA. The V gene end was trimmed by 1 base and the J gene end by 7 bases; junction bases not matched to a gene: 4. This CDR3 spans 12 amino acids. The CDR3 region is CSVEVWGGEQYF. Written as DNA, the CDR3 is TGCAGCGTTGAAGTGTGGGGAGGGGAGCAGTACTTC.

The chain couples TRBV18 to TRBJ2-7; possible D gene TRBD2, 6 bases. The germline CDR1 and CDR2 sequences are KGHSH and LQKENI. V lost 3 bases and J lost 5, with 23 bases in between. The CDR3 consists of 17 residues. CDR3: CASSPRPILAEFDEQYF. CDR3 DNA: TGTGCCAGCTCACCTCGGCCTATACTAGCTGAGTTCGACGAGCAGTACTTC.

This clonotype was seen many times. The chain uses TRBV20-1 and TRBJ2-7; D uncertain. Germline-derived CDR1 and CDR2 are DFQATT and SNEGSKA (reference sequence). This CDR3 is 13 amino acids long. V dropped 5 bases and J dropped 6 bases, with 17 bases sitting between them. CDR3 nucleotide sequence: TGCAGTGCTGTTAGGGTACTCAATGGCGAGCAGTACTTC. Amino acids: CSAVRVLNGEQYF.

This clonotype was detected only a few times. The CDR3, as DNA: TGTGCCATCAGTGATCCGGGGGAAAGCACAGATACGCAGTATTTT. It specifies CAISDPGESTDTQYF. The chain carries TRBV10-3 and TRBJ2-3; D might be TRBD2 (6 bases). This CDR3 contains 15 residues. Trimming left V 3 bases short and J 0 bases short, with 10 bases between. Germline V CDR1 and CDR2: ENHRY, SYGVKD.

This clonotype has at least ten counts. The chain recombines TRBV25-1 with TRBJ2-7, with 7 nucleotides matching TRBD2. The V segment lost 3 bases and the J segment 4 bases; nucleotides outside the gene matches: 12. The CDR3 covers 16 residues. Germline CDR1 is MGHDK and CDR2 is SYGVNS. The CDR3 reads CASSEFGDAGVYEQYF. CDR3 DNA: TGTGCCAGCAGTGAGTTCGGGGATGCGGGGGTTTACGAGCAGTACTTC.

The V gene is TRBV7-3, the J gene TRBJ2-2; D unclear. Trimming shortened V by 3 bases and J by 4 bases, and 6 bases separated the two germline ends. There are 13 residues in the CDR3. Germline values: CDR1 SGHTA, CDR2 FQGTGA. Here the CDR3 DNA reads TGTGCCAGCAGCTTGGTCCCCACCGGGGAGCTGTTTTTT. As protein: CASSLVPTGELFF.

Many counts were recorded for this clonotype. The CDR3 region has the DNA TGTGCCAGCAGCTTGGGGAGACAGGCCCAAGAGACCCAGTACTTC. Residues: CASSLGRQAQETQYF. The V call is TRBV5-8, the J call TRBJ2-5; TRBD1 might be the D (6 bases). V gave up 0 bases and J gave up 1 base, with 10 bases separating them. Germline CDR1 reads SGHTS; CDR2 reads YDEGEE. The CDR3 spans 15 residues.

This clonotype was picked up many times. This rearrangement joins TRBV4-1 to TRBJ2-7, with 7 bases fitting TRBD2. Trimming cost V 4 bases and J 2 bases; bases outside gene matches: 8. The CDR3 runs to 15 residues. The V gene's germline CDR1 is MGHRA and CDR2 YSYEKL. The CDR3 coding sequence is TGCGCCAGCAGCCCACTGGGAGCGGGGACCTACGAGCAGTACTTC. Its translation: CASSPLGAGTYEQYF.

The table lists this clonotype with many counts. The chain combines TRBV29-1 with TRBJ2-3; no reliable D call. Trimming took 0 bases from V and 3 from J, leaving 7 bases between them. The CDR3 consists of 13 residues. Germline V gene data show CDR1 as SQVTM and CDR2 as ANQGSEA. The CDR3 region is CSVEDPRTDTQYF. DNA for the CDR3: TGCAGCGTTGAAGATCCCCGGACAGATACGCAGTATTTT.

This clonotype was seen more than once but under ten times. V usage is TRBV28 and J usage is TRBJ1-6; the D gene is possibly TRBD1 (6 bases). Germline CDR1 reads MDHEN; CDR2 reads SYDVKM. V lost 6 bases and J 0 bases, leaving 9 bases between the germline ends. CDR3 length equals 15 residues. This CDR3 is CASRQGSSYNSPLHF. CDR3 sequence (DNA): TGTGCCAGCAGGCAGGGGAGCTCCTATAATTCACCCCTCCACTTT.

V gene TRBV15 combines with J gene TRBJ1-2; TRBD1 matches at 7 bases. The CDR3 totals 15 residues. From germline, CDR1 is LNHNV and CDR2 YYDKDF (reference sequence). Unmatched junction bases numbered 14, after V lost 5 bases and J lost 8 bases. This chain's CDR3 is CATSHGLDRVSGYTF. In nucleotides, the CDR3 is TGTGCCACCAGCCACGGACTCGACAGGGTCTCCGGCTACACCTTC. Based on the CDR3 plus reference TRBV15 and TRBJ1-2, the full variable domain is DAMVIQNPRYQVTQFGKPVTLSCSQTLNHNVMYWYQQKSSQAPKLLFHYYDKDFNNEADTPDNFQSRRPNTSFCFLDIRSPGLGDTAMYLCATSHGLDRVSGYTFGSGTRLTVV.

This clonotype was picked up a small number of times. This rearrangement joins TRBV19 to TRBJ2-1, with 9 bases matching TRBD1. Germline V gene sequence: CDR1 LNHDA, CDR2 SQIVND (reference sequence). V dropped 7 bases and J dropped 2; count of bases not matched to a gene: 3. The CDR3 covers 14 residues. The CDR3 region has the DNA TGTGCCAGTACCCGGGACAGGGCCTACAATGAGCAGTTCTTC. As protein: CASTRDRAYNEQFF.

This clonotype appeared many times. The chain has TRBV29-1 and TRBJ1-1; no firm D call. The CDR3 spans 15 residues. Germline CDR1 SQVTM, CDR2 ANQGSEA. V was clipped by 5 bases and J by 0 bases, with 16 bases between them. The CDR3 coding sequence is TGCAGCGTTTGTCCCCGATTGACGGTGAACACTGAAGCTTTCTTT. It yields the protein CSVCPRLTVNTEAFF. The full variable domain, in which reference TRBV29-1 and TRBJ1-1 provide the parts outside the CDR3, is SAVISQKPSRDICQRGTSLTIQCQVDSQVTMMFWYRQQPGQSLTLIATANQGSEATYESGFVIDKFPISRPNLTFSTLTVSNMSPEDSSIYLCSVCPRLTVNTEAFFGQGTRLTVV.

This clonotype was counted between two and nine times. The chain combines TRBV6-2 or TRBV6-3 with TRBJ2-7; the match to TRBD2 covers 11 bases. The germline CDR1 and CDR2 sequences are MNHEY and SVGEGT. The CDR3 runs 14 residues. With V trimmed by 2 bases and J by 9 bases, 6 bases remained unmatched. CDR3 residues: CASSYLAGGRGQYF. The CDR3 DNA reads TGTGCCAGCAGTTACCTAGCGGGAGGCAGAGGGCAGTACTTC.

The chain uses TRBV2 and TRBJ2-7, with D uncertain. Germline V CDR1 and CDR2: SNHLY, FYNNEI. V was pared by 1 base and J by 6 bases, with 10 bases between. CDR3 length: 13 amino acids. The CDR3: CASSEDFGGEQYF. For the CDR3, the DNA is TGTGCCAGCAGTGAAGATTTCGGCGGCGAGCAGTACTTC. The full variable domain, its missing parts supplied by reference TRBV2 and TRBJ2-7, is EPEVTQTPSHQVTQMGQEVILRCVPISNHLYFYWYRQILGQKVEFLVSFYNNEISEKSEIFDDQFSVERPDGSNFTLKIRSTKLEDSAMYFCASSEDFGGEQYFGPGTRLTVT.

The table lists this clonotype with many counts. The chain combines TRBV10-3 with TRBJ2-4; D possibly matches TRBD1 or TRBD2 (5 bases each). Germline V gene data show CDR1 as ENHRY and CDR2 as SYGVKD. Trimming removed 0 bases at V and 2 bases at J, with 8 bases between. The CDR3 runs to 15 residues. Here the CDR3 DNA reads TGTGCCATCAGTGAGTCGACGGGACCCAAAAACATTCAGTACTTC. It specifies CAISESTGPKNIQYF.

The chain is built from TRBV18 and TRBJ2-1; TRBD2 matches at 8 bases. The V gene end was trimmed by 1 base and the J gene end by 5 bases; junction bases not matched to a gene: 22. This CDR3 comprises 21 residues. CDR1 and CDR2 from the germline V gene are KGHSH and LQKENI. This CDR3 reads CASSPRLVLAGSYEFNNEQFF. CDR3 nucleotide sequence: TGTGCCAGCTCACCACGTCTTGTGCTAGCGGGCAGCTACGAGTTCAACAATGAGCAGTTCTTC.